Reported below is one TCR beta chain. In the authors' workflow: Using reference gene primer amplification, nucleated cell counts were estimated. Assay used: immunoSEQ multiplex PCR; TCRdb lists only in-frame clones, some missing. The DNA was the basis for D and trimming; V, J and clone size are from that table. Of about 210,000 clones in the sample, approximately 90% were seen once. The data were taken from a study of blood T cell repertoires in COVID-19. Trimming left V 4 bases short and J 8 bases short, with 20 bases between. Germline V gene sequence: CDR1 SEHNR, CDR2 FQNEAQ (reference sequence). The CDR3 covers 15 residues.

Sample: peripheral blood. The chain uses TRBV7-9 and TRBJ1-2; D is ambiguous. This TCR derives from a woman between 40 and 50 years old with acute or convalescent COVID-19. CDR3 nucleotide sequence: TGTGCCAGCAGCTCCCCGGTAGATACCTATGAAGGCTACACCTTC. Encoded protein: CASSSPVDTYEGYTF.